These 6 T cell receptor beta chains share one sample of origin, sequenced in a study of blood T cell repertoires in COVID-19. Assay used: immunoSEQ multiplex PCR; TCRdb lists only in-frame clones, some missing. This sample has 95,000 to 100,000 clones; around 90% occur once, and the top ten carry around a sixth. The sequenced sample was peripheral blood. The receptors were sampled from a man aged 45-65 years with acute or convalescent COVID-19.

V is TRBV29-1 and J is TRBJ2-2, with 12 positions matching TRBD1. V lost 6 bases to trimming and J lost 4 bases; unmatched junction nucleotides: 6. CDR1 is SQVTM and CDR2 is ANQGSEA in the germline V gene. This CDR3 has 15 amino acids. The CDR3 coding sequence is TGCAGCGTCGTAGGGACAGGGGGCGGCACCGGGGAGCTGTTTTTT. Translating it yields CSVVGTGGGTGELFF.

V usage is TRBV5-4 and J usage is TRBJ2-7; possible D gene TRBD1, 5 bases. The CDR3 spans 13 residues. The V and J ends lost 4 bases and 2 bases respectively, with 10 bases between them. The germline V gene encodes CDR1 SGHNT and CDR2 YYREEE (reference sequence). The CDR3 protein is CASSDSFAYEQYF. DNA for the CDR3: TGTGCCAGCAGCGACAGCTTTGCCTACGAGCAGTACTTC. The entire variable domain, with the rest obtained from reference TRBV5-4 and TRBJ2-7, is as follows: ETGVTQSPTHLIKTRGQQVTLRCSSQSGHNTVSWYQQALGQGPQFIFQYYREEENGRGNFPPRFSGLQFPNYSSELNVNALELDDSALYLCASSDSFAYEQYFGPGTRLTVT.

V usage is TRBV6-5 and J usage is TRBJ1-2; D may be TRBD1 (5 bases). The CDR3 is 14 amino acids. CDR1 is MNHEY and CDR2 is SVGAGI in the germline V gene. Between the trimmed V and J ends, which lost 7 bases and 2 bases, there was a span of 14 bases. The CDR3 DNA reads as TGTGCCAGCACCGCCGGGGGATCCAACTATGGCTACACCTTC. It translates to CASTAGGSNYGYTF.

This chain joins TRBV5-8 and TRBJ2-5; D is undetermined. The length of the CDR3 is 12 residues. The ends were cut back, 3 bases at V and 4 bases at J, with 7 bases in the middle. Germline V gives CDR1 SGHTS, CDR2 YDEGEE. In nucleotides, the CDR3 is TGTGCCAGCAGCTGGAGAGTAGAGACCCAGTACTTC. This gives the protein CASSWRVETQYF.

This rearrangement joins TRBV24-1 to TRBJ2-7; TRBD1 matches at 7 bases. Trimming cost V 4 bases and J 0 bases; bases outside gene matches: 8. The germline gives CDR1 KGHDR, CDR2 SFDVKD. The CDR3 runs 16 residues. DNA of the CDR3: TGTGCCACCAGTGAGCCTCCGGGACAGAGCTCCTACGAGCAGTACTTC. This encodes CATSEPPGQSSYEQYF.

V gene TRBV25-1 combines with J gene TRBJ1-6; 10 nucleotides line up with TRBD1. CDR1 and CDR2 from the germline V gene are MGHDK and SYGVNS. This CDR3 contains 17 residues. V shed 4 bases, J shed 10 bases, and the junction held 13 bases outside the gene matches. The DNA for the CDR3 is TGTGCCAGCAGTGCCCCGACAGGGGGCCTCCTTTGGTCACCCCTCCACTTT. Translated, it gives CASSAPTGGLLWSPLHF.